Listed below are T cell receptor beta chains from one sample, sequenced in a study of blood T cell repertoires in COVID-19. TCRdb's copy holds only in-frame clones and misses some; the assay was immunoSEQ multiplex PCR. Among under 150,000 clones listed, around 85% were seen once. Sequences were obtained from peripheral blood. These receptors all stem from a woman aged 55-69 years with COVID-19, enrolled during active disease. Each CDR3 is given with its conserved first and last residue. A D gene is named only where the DNA matches it firmly. Part of the rows lack a size; the others show once, few, many or a class for expanded clones.

d_call	v_call	clone_size	j_call	cdr3_nt	cdr3_aa
.	TRBV5-8	once	TRBJ2-1	TGTGCCAGCATCCTGGGAGTCTCCTACAATGAGCAGTTCTTC	CASILGVSYNEQFF
.	TRBV12-3/TRBV12-4	.	TRBJ1-1	TGTGCCAGCAGTTTCTACCCCACTGAAGCTTTCTTT	CASSFYPTEAFF
.	TRBV7-8	.	TRBJ1-1	TGTGCCAGCAGCTTAGAGGCGGCCTCCACTGAAGCTTTCTTT	CASSLEAASTEAFF
.	TRBV7-9	once	TRBJ2-7	TGTGCCAGCAGCTCCTGGGACACGGCCTACGAGCAGTACTTC	CASSSWDTAYEQYF
TRBD1	TRBV19	.	TRBJ2-7	TGTGCCAGTAGTCGACCCGGGACAGCATCCTACGAGCAGTACTTC	CASSRPGTASYEQYF
TRBD1	TRBV6-5	.	TRBJ1-2	TGTGCCAGCACGCAGGGGGTCTACTATGGCTACACCTTC	CASTQGVYYGYTF
.	TRBV6-5	.	TRBJ1-6	TGTGCCAGCAGTTATAGGCAGGGAAATTCACCCCTCCACTTT	CASSYRQGNSPLHF
TRBD1	TRBV2	.	TRBJ1-4	TGTGCCAGCAGTGTGGGGACAGTGGATGAAAAACTGTTTTTT	CASSVGTVDEKLFF
TRBD1	TRBV7-2	.	TRBJ1-6	TGTGCCAGCAGCCGGGACAGCAAAAGCTCCTATAATTCACCCCTCCACTTT	CASSRDSKSSYNSPLHF
.	TRBV14	.	TRBJ1-1	TGTGCCAGCAGCCAGCAGGGAGGATACGGTGAAGCTTTCTTT	CASSQQGGYGEAFF
.	TRBV27	.	TRBJ1-4	TGTGCCAGTCCCCCCGGCGGGAGGGCGGAAAAACTGTTTTTT	CASPPGGRAEKLFF
TRBD1	TRBV19	.	TRBJ2-3	TGTGCCAGTAGTAACCGGGACAGGGAAGATACGCAGTATTTT	CASSNRDREDTQYF
.	TRBV29-1	few	TRBJ1-1	TGCAGCGTTGCCGGTAGGAACACTGAAGCTTTCTTT	CSVAGRNTEAFF
.	TRBV27	.	TRBJ1-2	TGTGCCAGCAGTTCGGGAGCAGGGAACTATGGCTACACCTTC	CASSSGAGNYGYTF
.	TRBV5-5	.	TRBJ1-2	TGTGCCAGCAGCTTTCGTTCCTATGGCTACACCTTC	CASSFRSYGYTF
.	TRBV19	.	TRBJ1-5	TGTGCCAGTAGGCAAGTAGGAGGGAGCAATCAGCCCCAGCATTTT	CASRQVGGSNQPQHF
TRBD1	TRBV3-1/TRBV3-2	once	TRBJ1-6	TGTGCCAGCAGTCCCGGGACAGATTATAATTCACCCCTCCACTTT	CASSPGTDYNSPLHF
.	TRBV21-1	.	TRBJ1-5	TGTGCCAGCAGCAAATTGCTCGTCGGGCGCCAGGGCAGCAATCAGCCCCAGCATTTT	CASSKLLVGRQGSNQPQHF
.	TRBV5-5	.	TRBJ2-1	TGTGCCAGCGGCCCGGTTGCAGGGCGCAATGAGCAGTTCTTC	CASGPVAGRNEQFF
.	TRBV6-5	.	TRBJ2-3	TGTGCCAGCAGTTACTTGGGGCGTGGAGATACGCAGTATTTT	CASSYLGRGDTQYF
.	TRBV5-1	.	TRBJ1-5	TGCGCCAGCAGCTTGGGGGGAGATCAGCCCCAGCATTTT	CASSLGGDQPQHF
.	TRBV27	.	TRBJ2-7	TGTGCCAGCAGTTTATCGGCAGGAACCTACGAGCAGTACTTC	CASSLSAGTYEQYF
TRBD1	TRBV5-8	.	TRBJ1-1	TGTGCCAGCACTCCAGGGGGCAACACTGAAGCTTTCTTT	CASTPGGNTEAFF
.	TRBV24-1	.	TRBJ2-2	TGTGCCACCAGTGACAGGGTCAGGGGGGCCACCGGGGAGCTGTTTTTT	CATSDRVRGATGELFF
TRBD1	TRBV5-1	.	TRBJ1-2	TGCGCCAGCAGCTTGGCGCTAGGGGGCGAGGGCTACACCTTC	CASSLALGGEGYTF
TRBD2	TRBV5-4	.	TRBJ2-1	TGTGCCAGCAGTTTCGTCGGGGGGGGCAATGAGCAGTTCTTC	CASSFVGGGNEQFF
TRBD1	TRBV4-2	.	TRBJ1-1	TGTGCCAGCAGCCCGGACAGGGAGAACACTGAAGCTTTCTTT	CASSPDRENTEAFF
.	TRBV27	.	TRBJ1-5	TGTGCCAGCAGTTTACTCCCCGGGGAGGGGTTTAATCAGCCCCAGCATTTT	CASSLLPGEGFNQPQHF
TRBD1	TRBV13	.	TRBJ1-5	TGTGCCAGCAGCTTAGGTGGGACAGAGGGCAATCAGCCCCAGCATTTT	CASSLGGTEGNQPQHF
.	TRBV18	.	TRBJ1-5	TGTGCCAGCTCACGCGGACAGAGCAGACAGCCCCAGCATTTT	CASSRGQSRQPQHF
TRBD1	TRBV27	.	TRBJ1-1	TGTGCCAGCAGTCCGGGACAGGGCCCTCCATTGACTGAAGCTTTCTTT	CASSPGQGPPLTEAFF
TRBD2	TRBV2	.	TRBJ2-1	TGTGCCAGCAAGGCGGGGGGCTCTTACAATGAGCAGTTCTTC	CASKAGGSYNEQFF
.	TRBV7-2	.	TRBJ1-1	TGTGCCAGCAGCTTAGTGACGGGGGATGAAGCTTTCTTT	CASSLVTGDEAFF
TRBD1	TRBV12-3/TRBV12-4	.	TRBJ1-1	TGTGCCAGCAGTAGGACAGGAAACACTGAAGCTTTCTTT	CASSRTGNTEAFF
.	TRBV6-5	.	TRBJ2-1	TGTGCCAGCAGTTACTCGCCAGGGCTGAATGAGCAGTTCTTC	CASSYSPGLNEQFF
.	TRBV7-8	.	TRBJ2-7	TGTGCCAGCAGCTTCGCGGGGTTTTCCTACGAGCAGTACTTC	CASSFAGFSYEQYF
.	TRBV7-2	.	TRBJ2-1	TGTGCCAGCAGCTTAGTAGCGTCCTACAATGAGCAGTTCTTC	CASSLVASYNEQFF
TRBD1	TRBV18	.	TRBJ2-7	TGTGCCAGCTCACCGGACCCCGGGACAGGGTTCTCCGAGCAGTACTTC	CASSPDPGTGFSEQYF
.	TRBV11-2	.	TRBJ2-1	TGTGCCAGCAGCCTGCGTACAGGAGCCGCTTACAATGAGCAGTTCTTC	CASSLRTGAAYNEQFF
.	TRBV6-5	.	TRBJ1-5	TGTGCCAGCAGAGTACAGGAGTATAGCAATCAGCCCCAGCATTTT	CASRVQEYSNQPQHF
.	TRBV29-1	.	TRBJ1-2	TGCAGCGTCCGTCGGACAGAACGTTATGGCTACACCTTC	CSVRRTERYGYTF
TRBD1	TRBV3-1/TRBV3-2	.	TRBJ1-1	TGTGCCAGCAGCCAAGAATACACAGGGGGAATGAACACTGAAGCTTTCTTT	CASSQEYTGGMNTEAFF
.	TRBV3-1/TRBV3-2	.	TRBJ1-2	TGTGCCAGCAGCGTGACAGCCGAAAACGGGGGCTACACCTTC	CASSVTAENGGYTF
TRBD1	TRBV10-3	.	TRBJ2-3	TGTGCCATCAGTGAGGGGGACAGCAGATACCCTCCAGATACGCAGTATTTT	CAISEGDSRYPPDTQYF
TRBD1	TRBV15	few	TRBJ1-3	TGTGCCACCAGCAGAGACAGGGGGCTAACTGGAAACACCATATATTTT	CATSRDRGLTGNTIYF
TRBD1	TRBV10-1	.	TRBJ1-2	TGCGCCAGCAGTGGGGCAGGGGGCTTTGGCTACACCTTC	CASSGAGGFGYTF
.	TRBV4-1	.	TRBJ1-3	TGCGCCAGCAGCCAAGAACGAGGATTTGGAAACACCATATATTTT	CASSQERGFGNTIYF
TRBD1	TRBV18	.	TRBJ2-6	TGTGCCAGCTCACCACGAGGGGGCGCTGGGGCCAACGTCCTGACTTTC	CASSPRGGAGANVLTF
TRBD1	TRBV19	.	TRBJ2-7	TGTGCCAGTAGTCCGGGTCGGGGACAGGACTACGAGCAGTACTTC	CASSPGRGQDYEQYF
.	TRBV15	once	TRBJ2-7	TGTGCCACCAGAGACGACAGTACCTACGAGCAGTACTTC	CATRDDSTYEQYF
.	TRBV2	few	TRBJ1-6	TGTGCCAGCAGACAAAGTAGGGAAGGGGTCCTTAATTCACCCCTCCACTTT	CASRQSREGVLNSPLHF
TRBD2	TRBV20-1	few	TRBJ2-5	TGCAGTGCTAGTCCGGCGGGGGGGCAGGAGACCCAGTACTTC	CSASPAGGQETQYF
.	TRBV29-1	.	TRBJ1-1	TGCAGCGTTGAAAAGGGAGGGGGAGGCACTGAAGCTTTCTTT	CSVEKGGGGTEAFF
.	TRBV14	.	TRBJ1-2	TGTGCCAGCAGCCTCATAAGGGGTTATAACTATGGCTACACCTTC	CASSLIRGYNYGYTF
TRBD1	TRBV7-3	few	TRBJ1-1	TGTGCCAGCAGCTTGACAGGGAGAGACACTGAAGCTTTCTTT	CASSLTGRDTEAFF
.	TRBV5-1	.	TRBJ1-1	TGCGCCAGCACGCCGACCCCGGAGGGGATGAACACTGAAGCTTTCTTT	CASTPTPEGMNTEAFF
.	TRBV5-1	.	TRBJ2-2	TGCGCCAGCAGCTTGACGGGGGGCGGCAACACCGGGGAGCTGTTTTTT	CASSLTGGGNTGELFF